This T cell receptor (beta chain) was recovered during a study of T cells in Graves' hyperthyroidism and ophthalmopathy. General study findings and limits: Peripheral blood also featured most of the thyroid clonotypes expanded above 0.001.

Many counts were recorded for this clonotype. What it binds is not known. The germline V gene has CDR1 SGHRS and CDR2 YFSETQ. Trimming removed 0 bases from V and 0 bases from J, with 9 bases in between. The length of the CDR3 is 15 residues. Template material for amplifying TCR beta CDR3 regions consisted of RNA transcripts. First-round RT-PCR of the TCR CDR3 relied on the HTBI primer set. Using its own MiXCR run on the multiplex PCR reads, TCRdb lists one record per CDR3 protein. This sample has roughly 360,000 distinct CDR3 sequences, with about 13% found just once. The source material was blood. This TCR derives from a man younger than 40 with Graves' hyperthyroidism that later progressed to Graves' ophthalmopathy. The rearrangement uses TRBV5-1 and TRBJ1-1; D is unresolved. The chain's CDR3 is CASSLVAGMNTEAFF. Here the CDR3 DNA reads TGCGCCAGCAGCTTGGTTGCGGGTATGAACACTGAAGCTTTCTTT.